Following are 8 T cell receptor beta chains from one sample sequenced in a study of OX40 agonist ivuxolimab in advanced cancers. TCRdb keeps only in-frame clones here, not all; method: immunoSEQ multiplex PCR. The sample includes roughly 100,000 clones, around 92% of them seen just once. The source material was CD4+ or CD8+ T cells sorted from blood, sampled in a trial of the OX40 agonist ivuxolimab. The receptors originated from an adult with an advanced solid tumor such as melanoma, head and neck, liver or kidney cancer.

Concerning this clone: Other nucleotide sequences in the sample specify the same CDR3. This sequence joins TRBV29-1 and TRBJ2-1; 8 bases are a match to TRBD2. This CDR3 is 18 amino acids long. In germline, CDR1 is SQVTM, CDR2 ANQGSEA. The junction had 21 bases not matched to a gene; V was cut back by 7 bases and J by 4 bases. CDR3 loop: CSATGGGGARTKYNEQFF. The CDR3 nucleotides read TGCAGCGCCACGGGGGGGGGAGGGGCCCGAACCAAATACAATGAGCAGTTCTTC.

The J gene is TRBJ2-3, the V gene TRBV7-3; D may be TRBD1 (5 bases). V lost 1 base, J lost 0 bases, and 17 bases lay in between. Germline V CDR1 and CDR2: SGHTA, FQGTGA. The CDR3 has 18 residues. The DNA of the CDR3 is TGTGCCAGCAGCTTAAGTGGTGGGGCAGATATCAGCACAGATACGCAGTATTTT. Its protein is CASSLSGGADISTDTQYF.

This sequence joins TRBV7-3 and TRBJ2-2; the D is unclear. V was pared by 2 bases and J by 7 bases, with 14 bases between. The CDR3 covers 15 residues. CDR1 SGHTA and CDR2 FQGTGA come from the germline V gene. CDR3 region: CASSLSGFQGGELFF. CDR3 in DNA: TGTGCCAGCAGCTTATCTGGGTTTCAAGGCGGGGAGCTGTTTTTT. Looking up the rest from reference TRBV7-3 and TRBJ2-2 gives the full variable domain: GAGVSQTPSNKVTEKGKYVELRCDPISGHTALYWYRQSLGQGPEFLIYFQGTGAADDSGLPNDRFFAVRPEGSVSTLKIQRTERGDSAVYLCASSLSGFQGGELFFGEGSRLTVL.

J is TRBJ1-1 and V is TRBV28; maybe TRBD1 (5 bases). Germline CDR1 is MDHEN and CDR2 is SYDVKM. V gave up 8 bases and J gave up 0 bases, with 10 bases separating them. There are 13 residues in the CDR3. The CDR3 protein is CASLGLMNTEAFF. The CDR3 DNA reads TGTGCCAGCTTGGGGCTGATGAACACTGAAGCTTTCTTT.

J is TRBJ1-1 and V is TRBV6-5; TRBD1 is a possible D gene (6 bases). Germline CDR1 and CDR2: MNHEY and SVGAGI. Trimming removed 6 bases at V and 8 bases at J, with 10 bases between. The CDR3 covers 11 residues. The CDR3 loop reads CASRSGVEAFF. The CDR3 bases are TGTGCCAGCAGGTCAGGGGTCGAAGCTTTCTTT.

The genes are TRBV14 and TRBJ1-1; D is undetermined. The V end lost 0 bases, the J end lost 5 bases, and 13 bases lay between the germline ends. From germline, CDR1 is SGHDN and CDR2 FVKESK. CDR3 length: 15 amino acids. This chain's CDR3 is CASSQDRGKSTEAFF. CDR3 in DNA: TGTGCCAGCAGCCAAGATCGCGGGAAGAGTACTGAAGCTTTCTTT.

The rearrangement uses TRBV2 and TRBJ2-1, with 14 bases that match TRBD2. Unmatched junction bases numbered 5, after V lost 7 bases and J lost 9 bases. CDR1 SNHLY and CDR2 FYNNEI come from the germline V gene. The CDR3 has 14 amino acids. This CDR3 is CASKTSGGAGEQFF. The CDR3 nucleotides are TGTGCCAGCAAGACTAGCGGGGGGGCGGGTGAGCAGTTCTTC.

As for this clone: Sequence at one end of the junction differs from germline and may be a read error. This rearrangement joins TRBV7-7 to TRBJ2-1, with 14 bases fitting TRBD2. Germline V gives CDR1 SSHAT, CDR2 FNYEAQ (reference sequence). CDR3 length: 15 residues. The CDR3 DNA reads as TGTGCTAGCAGCCCAGGACTAGCGGGAGGCAATGAGCAGTTCTTC. Its translation is CASSPGLAGGNEQFF.